The 25 T cell receptor beta chains below come from one sample, sequenced in a study of post-analysis software for immune sequencing data. Unique molecular identifiers tagged the TCR beta cDNA libraries. TCRdb analysed the PCR reads with MiXCR anew, one entry per CDR3 protein. This table holds about 160,000 distinct CDR3 sequences, roughly 34% found once. The material sequenced was blood, taken after autologous hematopoietic stem cell transplantation. The receptors were sampled from a girl aged 10 to 17 with multiple sclerosis.

This clonotype came up a few times. CDR3 nucleotides: TGTGCCACCGGGGTCGGACAGGGAAGCTATGGCTACACCTTC. It specifies CATGVGQGSYGYTF. This chain connects TRBV12-3 or TRBV12-4 to TRBJ1-2, with 8 positions matching TRBD1. CDR3 length: 14 residues. The V segment lost 10 bases and the J segment 4 bases; nucleotides outside the gene matches: 11.

The genes are TRBV29-1 and TRBJ2-7; D gene uncertain. There are 12 residues in the CDR3. V lost 4 bases to trimming and J lost 0 bases, with 7 bases between them. Germline loops: CDR1 SQVTM, CDR2 ANQGSEA. CDR3 sequence: CSVVPTSYEQYF. The CDR3 coding sequence is TGCAGCGTTGTCCCTACCTCCTACGAGCAGTACTTC.

This clonotype was seen a few times. A read error may be the cause here, since a much bigger clone is one base away. The chain links TRBV29-1 to TRBJ2-1; 7 bases are a match to TRBD1. The closer fit of TRBJ2-7 to the DNA end suggests the J call may be wrong. CDR1 is SQVTM and CDR2 is ANQGSEA in the germline V gene. There are 12 residues in the CDR3. The CDR3 reads CSGDSPYNEQYF. The CDR3 nucleotides are TGCAGCGGGGACAGTCCCTACAATGAGCAGTACTTC.

This clonotype was counted ten times or more. This sequence joins TRBV5-6 and TRBJ2-7; possible D gene TRBD1, 5 bases. V lost 1 base and J lost 6, with 11 bases in between. The CDR3 is made up of 13 amino acids. Germline CDR1 SGHDT, CDR2 YYEEEE. CDR3 sequence (DNA): TGTGCCAGCAGCTTGTCAAGGGGTGGCGAGCAGTACTTC. Translated, it gives CASSLSRGGEQYF. Using reference TRBV5-6 and TRBJ2-7 for the parts outside the CDR3, the full variable domain is DAGVTQSPTHLIKTRGQQVTLRCSPKSGHDTVSWYQQALGQGPQFIFQYYEEEERQRGNFPDRFSGHQFPNYSSELNVNALLLGDSALYLCASSLSRGGEQYFGPGTRLTVT.

The rearrangement joins TRBV5-4 to TRBJ2-6; 8 nucleotides agree with TRBD2. Germline trimming cut 4 bases from V and 0 bases from J; bases unmatched to any gene: 6. The V gene's germline CDR1 is SGHNT and CDR2 YYREEE (reference sequence). The CDR3 consists of 17 residues. CDR3 residues: CASSASGLYSGANVLTF. CDR3 coding DNA: TGTGCCAGCAGCGCTAGCGGGCTTTACTCTGGGGCCAACGTCCTGACTTTC.

In its sample, this clonotype was seen a few times. The chain's CDR3 is CASSLSGRNEQYF. CDR3 bases: TGTGCCAGCAGTTTGTCCGGGAGGAATGAGCAGTACTTC. This chain links TRBV12-3 or TRBV12-4 with TRBJ2-5; 7 nucleotides align to TRBD2. The CDR3 has 13 amino acids. The junction had 9 bases not matched to a gene; V was cut back by 3 bases and J by 11 bases.

This clonotype came up a few times. The chain employs TRBV6-5 and TRBJ1-2; D is perhaps TRBD1 (5 bases). V was pared by 8 bases and J by 6 bases, with 10 bases between. The CDR3 is made up of 11 amino acids. Per germline, CDR1 MNHEY and CDR2 SVGAGI. Written as DNA, the CDR3 is TGTGCCAGCCTGGGACGGGATGGCTACACCTTC. Encoded protein: CASLGRDGYTF.

Notes on this clonotype: This may come from a read error, since a much larger clone is one base off. As the CDR3 is not closed by the conserved phenylalanine or tryptophan, this likely results from a read error. CDR3 sequence reads: CASSPGTYEQYL. DNA for the CDR3: TGTGCCAGCAGCCCAGGGACCTACGAGCAGTACCTC. The chain recombines TRBV4-2 with TRBJ2-7, with D perhaps matching TRBD1 (5 bases). V gave up 4 bases and J gave up 2 bases, with 6 bases separating them. The CDR3 covers 12 residues. From germline, CDR1 is LGHNA and CDR2 YNFKEQ.

This clonotype was seen a handful of times. The chain links TRBV5-6 to TRBJ2-3, with TRBD1 matching 7 bases. This CDR3 comprises 12 residues. The germline V gene has CDR1 SGHDT and CDR2 YYEEEE. Trimming at V came to 4 bases and at J to 12 bases, leaving 8 bases not matched to a gene. Here the CDR3 reads CASSKQGSFQYF. CDR3 DNA: TGTGCCAGCAGCAAACAGGGGTCTTTTCAGTATTTT.

The table lists this clonotype with a few counts. V is TRBV24-1 and J is TRBJ2-6; D remains ambiguous. The germline V gene has CDR1 KGHDR and CDR2 SFDVKD. Deletions cut 5 bases from V and 2 bases from J, with 6 bases between. The CDR3 runs to 14 residues. DNA of the CDR3: TGTGCCACCAGTGGTACTCCTGGGGCCAACGTCCTGACTTTC. Translating gives CATSGTPGANVLTF.

The chain links TRBV27 to TRBJ2-1, with 8 bases identical to TRBD2. The CDR3 spans 18 residues. The V segment lost 0 bases and the J segment 6 bases; nucleotides outside the gene matches: 13. CDR1 is MNHEY and CDR2 is SMNVEV in the germline V gene (reference sequence). CDR3 sequence (DNA): TGTGCCAGCAGTTTATCGACTTTTAGCGGGGAGGGCCCCAATGAGCAGTTCTTC. This gives the protein CASSLSTFSGEGPNEQFF.

This clonotype was recorded a few times. The chain joins TRBV29-1 to TRBJ2-5, with TRBD1 identical over 8 bases. V shed 6 bases, J shed 4 bases, and the junction held 13 bases outside the gene matches. Per the germline V gene, CDR1 is SQVTM and CDR2 is ANQGSEA. This CDR3 has 15 residues. The CDR3 sequence is CSVFGQGLGPETQYF. Here the CDR3 DNA reads TGCAGCGTCTTTGGACAGGGTTTGGGCCCAGAGACCCAGTACTTC.

The chain employs TRBV27 and TRBJ1-2, with 9 positions matching TRBD1. Germline assignment: CDR1 MNHEY and CDR2 SMNVEV (reference sequence). With V trimmed by 3 bases and J by 8 bases, 16 bases remained unmatched. The CDR3 has 17 amino acids. CDR3 DNA sequence: TGTGCCAGCAGTTTTGGGGGGACAGGGTCCTTCCTCAAGGGCTACACCTTC. This translates into CASSFGGTGSFLKGYTF.

This clonotype has a handful of counts. The chain is built from TRBV10-3 and TRBJ2-3; 9 bases align to TRBD2. Germline loops: CDR1 ENHRY, CDR2 SYGVKD. Trimming cost V 10 bases and J 9 bases; bases outside gene matches: 17. The CDR3 contains 15 residues. CDR3 amino acids: CATSPGLAGTRTQYF. The CDR3 bases are TGTGCCACCAGCCCCGGGCTAGCGGGGACGCGGACGCAGTATTTT.

This clonotype turned up a few times. The chain links TRBV7-9 to TRBJ2-7, with TRBD2 matching 8 bases. The end of the DNA fits TRBJ2-4 better, so the J call may be wrong. The CDR3 spans 16 residues. The germline gives CDR1 SEHNR, CDR2 FQNEAQ (reference sequence). CDR3 nucleotides: TGTGCCAGCAGCTTAGGAGGGGCGGGGGGCCCGAACATTCAGTACTTC. The encoded protein is CASSLGGAGGPNIQYF.

The V and J genes are TRBV7-9 and TRBJ2-5; D uncertain. The J call may be incorrect, as the DNA end agrees better with TRBJ2-7. CDR3 length: 12 residues. Germline-derived CDR1 and CDR2 are SEHNR and FQNEAQ (reference sequence). The CDR3 sequence: CASSLGVYEQYF. The CDR3 nucleotides are TGTGCCAGCAGCTTGGGCGTCTACGAGCAGTACTTC.

This clonotype has more than one count but fewer than ten. The chain couples TRBV2 to TRBJ2-7, with a tentative D call TRBD1 (6 bases). V gave up 7 bases and J gave up 1 base, with 14 bases separating them. This CDR3 is built from 14 residues. Germline V lookup: CDR1 SNHLY, CDR2 FYNNEI. This CDR3 reads CASNPRGPSYEQYF. DNA of the CDR3: TGTGCCAGCAACCCCAGGGGTCCGTCCTACGAGCAGTACTTC.

This clonotype was picked up a small number of times. The chain employs TRBV27 and TRBJ2-1, with TRBD2 identical over 7 bases. CDR1 is MNHEY and CDR2 is SMNVEV in the germline V gene (reference sequence). This CDR3 comprises 16 residues. The junction had 5 bases not matched to a gene; V was cut back by 3 bases and J by 0 bases. The CDR3 reads CASSFSGTNSYNEQFF. CDR3 in DNA: TGTGCCAGCAGTTTCTCCGGGACTAACTCCTACAATGAGCAGTTCTTC.

This chain joins TRBV7-2 and TRBJ1-5, with D possibly matching TRBD1 (6 bases). The CDR3 totals 15 residues. Looked up from germline, CDR1 is SGHTA and CDR2 is FQGNSA. V shed 2 bases and J shed 6 bases, with 14 bases lying between them. The CDR3 spells CASSLRMGAGQPQHF. DNA for the CDR3: TGTGCCAGCAGCTTAAGGATGGGGGCAGGTCAGCCCCAGCATTTT.

This clonotype was seen a handful of times. The V call is TRBV9, the J call TRBJ1-2; TRBD1 matches 7 bases. V lost 6 bases to trimming and J lost 7 bases; unmatched junction nucleotides: 6. The CDR3 has 12 residues. The germline V gene encodes CDR1 SGDLS and CDR2 YYNGEE. CDR3 sequence (DNA): TGTGCCAGCACGGCAGGGGGTTTTGGCTACACCTTC. Translation: CASTAGGFGYTF.

The chain employs TRBV29-1 and TRBJ1-4; maybe TRBD1 (6 bases). This CDR3 contains 12 residues. CDR1 SQVTM and CDR2 ANQGSEA come from the germline V gene. The V and J ends lost 7 bases and 7 bases respectively, with 13 bases between them. The CDR3 reads CSGQGGGEKLFF. The CDR3 DNA follows: TGCAGCGGCCAAGGGGGGGGTGAAAAACTGTTTTTT.

This clonotype was counted a few times. CDR3 in amino acids: CSVYGGRIRVNEQFF. The DNA of the CDR3 is TGCAGCGTTTACGGAGGCAGGATACGGGTCAATGAGCAGTTCTTC. The chain has TRBV29-1 and TRBJ2-1; a weak D match, TRBD2 (5 bases). This CDR3 is built from 15 residues. CDR1 SQVTM and CDR2 ANQGSEA come from the germline V gene. V lost 5 bases, J lost 6 bases, and 20 bases lay in between.

The chain links TRBV11-2 to TRBJ1-1; D gene uncertain. Germline assignment: CDR1 SGHAT and CDR2 FQNNGV. The V and J ends lost 1 base and 7 bases respectively, with 10 bases between them. This CDR3 contains 13 residues. The CDR3 bases are TGTGCCAGCAGCTTAGGCGGGTTCGGTGAAGCTTTCTTT. Translating it yields CASSLGGFGEAFF.

This clonotype has a handful of counts. J is TRBJ2-5 and V is TRBV7-8; D remains ambiguous. Trimming took 5 bases from V and 3 from J, leaving 1 base between them. CDR1 and CDR2 (germline): SGHVS, FQNEAQ. The CDR3 has 10 residues. The CDR3, as DNA: TGTGCCAGCAGCGAAGAGACCCAGTACTTC. It translates to CASSEETQYF.

The chain uses TRBV5-1 and TRBJ1-1, with a weak D call TRBD1 (6 bases). With 4 bases removed from V and 7 bases from J, the gap between germline ends came to 14 bases. Germline CDR1 reads SGHRS; CDR2 reads YFSETQ. The length of the CDR3 is 13 residues. CDR3 residues: CASSVGTKLEAFF. As DNA, the CDR3 is TGCGCCAGCAGCGTCGGGACAAAACTTGAAGCTTTCTTT.